These 19 T cell receptor beta chains were all obtained from the same sample, sequenced in a study of shared clonotypes between healthy human individuals (dated by TCRdb to 2019 to 2021). The method behind the library was the immunoSEQ multiplex PCR assay. Sourced from immuneACCESS, this table was stored by TCRdb with only in-frame sequences that have V and J called. A share of the clones is absent; for the studies checked, an unresolved V gene accounts for under half, and the remainder has no known explanation. The sample table shows approximately 350,000 clones, and about 74% are seen once. The ten largest clones represent over 9% of the sample. Sequencing was done on a sample of memory CD4+ T cells sorted from blood. This specimen's cell subset or site label, interpreted: CD45RA-negative fraction. The receptors were gathered from a man aged 30 to 39 in good health.

This sequence joins TRBV29-1 and TRBJ2-3; D gene ambiguous. Deletions cut 7 bases from V and 2 bases from J, with 10 bases between. The CDR3 extends over 12 amino acids. Germline loops: CDR1 SQVTM, CDR2 ANQGSEA. CDR3 bases: TGCAGCGGTCTAGGGAACACAGATACGCAGTATTTT. It specifies CSGLGNTDTQYF.

The CDR3 protein is CASSQTLSPLHF. DNA for the CDR3: TGTGCCAGCAGTCAAACTCTCTCACCCCTCCACTTT. This chain connects TRBV7-8 to TRBJ1-6; D call uncertain. Trimming pared 6 bases from V and 10 bases from J, leaving 10 bases between. CDR3 length equals 12 residues. Germline V gene lookup returns CDR1 SGHVS and CDR2 FQNEAQ.

In this sample, this clone turned up once. This chain links TRBV14 with TRBJ2-7; possibly TRBD1 or TRBD2 for D (5 bases each). Trimming removed 2 bases from V and 2 bases from J, with 16 bases in between. Germline loops: CDR1 SGHDN, CDR2 FVKESK. CDR3 length: 16 amino acids. This CDR3 is CASSQNAGTITYEQYF. CDR3 DNA sequence: TGTGCCAGCAGCCAAAACGCCGGGACGATTACCTACGAGCAGTACTTC.

Concerning this clone itself: Its ends do not fully match the called genes, so a read error is possible. J is TRBJ2-1 and V is TRBV11-2; D not resolved. CDR1 SGHAT and CDR2 FQNNGV come from the germline V gene. The CDR3 totals 15 residues. The DNA for the CDR3 is TGCGCCAGCAGCCAAGTCGAAGGGCGGTACAATGAGCAGTTCTTC. Translated: CASSQVEGRYNEQFF.

The rearrangement links TRBV6-4 to TRBJ1-1; TRBD1 is a possible D gene (5 bases). Per the germline V gene, CDR1 is MRHNA and CDR2 is SNTAGT. Trimming took off 7 bases at V and 4 bases at J, with 28 bases between the two ends. The CDR3 contains 18 residues. The DNA for the CDR3 is TGTGCCAGCATACCTCGACAGCCGGGCCCTGAAGGGGTCACTGAAGCTTTCTTT. Residues: CASIPRQPGPEGVTEAFF.

V is TRBV29-1 and J is TRBJ1-2; D uncertain. CDR1 and CDR2 from the germline V gene are SQVTM and ANQGSEA. The V and J ends lost 4 bases and 6 bases respectively, with 15 bases between them. The CDR3 extends over 13 amino acids. CDR3 sequence reads: CSVGGGSGDGYTF. DNA of the CDR3: TGCAGCGTTGGAGGTGGCAGCGGGGATGGCTACACCTTC.

This chain connects TRBV7-2 to TRBJ2-3; 9 bases are shared with TRBD1. Germline CDR1 SGHTA, CDR2 FQGNSA. The CDR3 spans 17 residues. V lost 4 bases to trimming and J lost 5 bases; unmatched junction nucleotides: 13. In DNA, the CDR3 is TGTGCCAGCAGCTGGGACAGGGCAGGGGGAGGTCGAGATACGCAGTATTTT. Translating it yields CASSWDRAGGGRDTQYF.

This clone appeared once. The chain is built from TRBV2 and TRBJ1-1; D unclear. Germline-derived CDR1 and CDR2 are SNHLY and FYNNEI. The CDR3 sequence is 12 residues long. The V gene lost 5 bases and the J gene lost 1 base, with 5 bases spanning the gap. CDR3 protein: CASSPWNTEAFF. CDR3 DNA sequence: TGTGCCAGCAGTCCATGGAACACTGAAGCTTTCTTT.

This sequence joins TRBV5-4 and TRBJ2-6; no clear D gene. The CDR3 has 14 amino acids. Germline loops: CDR1 SGHNT, CDR2 YYREEE (reference sequence). V dropped 3 bases and J dropped 2 bases, with 6 bases sitting between them. This chain's CDR3 is CASSYGAGANVLTF. DNA of the CDR3: TGTGCCAGCAGCTACGGCGCTGGGGCCAACGTCCTGACTTTC.

This chain joins TRBV14 and TRBJ2-3, with unresolved D. With 2 bases removed from V and 2 bases from J, the gap between germline ends came to 17 bases. CDR1 is SGHDN, CDR2 FVKESK, per germline. This CDR3 is 17 amino acids long. The CDR3 loop is CASSQRLSAGYTDTQYF. The CDR3 DNA sequence: TGTGCCAGCAGCCAACGTCTCTCGGCTGGCTACACAGATACGCAGTATTTT.

This chain connects TRBV5-5 to TRBJ2-7; D unresolved. Germline values: CDR1 SGHKS, CDR2 YYEKEE (reference sequence). The CDR3 extends over 12 amino acids. Trimming stripped 5 bases from V and 5 bases from J, with 11 bases between. CDR3 loop: CASSSGTNEQYF. CDR3 DNA sequence: TGTGCCAGCAGTTCCGGCACCAACGAGCAGTACTTC.

This clone was picked up one time. The chain recombines TRBV5-3 with TRBJ2-3, with 9 bases that match TRBD2. TRBV5-3 is assigned to the ORF class and has an uncertain function. Trimming at V came to 5 bases and at J to 2 bases, leaving 6 bases not matched to a gene. The CDR3 is 15 amino acids. CDR3 DNA sequence: TGTGCCAGAAGGCCGACTAGCGGCGACACAGATACGCAGTATTTT. It is translated as CARRPTSGDTDTQYF.

The chain employs TRBV2 and TRBJ2-3; TRBD1 matches at 8 bases. Per the germline V gene, CDR1 is SNHLY and CDR2 is FYNNEI. The trim removed 8 bases at V and 4 bases at J, leaving 5 bases unmatched. The CDR3 loop spans 13 amino acids. CDR3 DNA sequence: TGTGCCAGCGGCGGACAGGGTCCAGATACGCAGTATTTT. Translating gives CASGGQGPDTQYF.

This clone occurred many times. This chain uses TRBV25-1 with TRBJ2-3; D is unresolved. V was cut by 3 bases and J by 6 bases, with 10 bases left in between. CDR1 MGHDK and CDR2 SYGVNS come from the germline V gene. The CDR3 has 13 residues. This CDR3 reads CASSDQARDTQYF. CDR3 nucleotide sequence: TGTGCCAGCAGTGATCAAGCACGGGATACGCAGTATTTT.

The V call is TRBV11-2, the J call TRBJ1-2; TRBD1 might be the D (5 bases). There are 15 residues in the CDR3. Deletions cut 3 bases from V and 4 bases from J, with 15 bases between. Per germline, CDR1 SGHAT and CDR2 FQNNGV. The CDR3 coding sequence is TGTGCCAGCAGCTTGGGGTCGAGGGACTCCTATGGCTACACCTTC. Its protein product is CASSLGSRDSYGYTF. The full variable domain, its missing parts supplied by reference TRBV11-2 and TRBJ1-2, is EAGVAQSPRYKIIEKRQSVAFWCNPISGHATLYWYQQILGQGPKLLIQFQNNGVVDDSQLPKDRFSAERLKGVDSTLKIQPAKLEDSAVYLCASSLGSRDSYGYTFGSGTRLTVV.

The chain combines TRBV6-1 with TRBJ2-2, with D uncertain. CDR1 MNHNS and CDR2 SASEGT come from the germline V gene. The V gene lost 3 bases and the J gene lost 6 bases, with 2 bases spanning the gap. CDR3 size: 11 residues. The CDR3 region is CASSDPGELFF. DNA for the CDR3: TGTGCCAGCAGTGATCCCGGGGAGCTGTTTTTT.

The chain recombines TRBV10-2 with TRBJ2-7; D is unclear. Germline CDR1 WSHSY, CDR2 SAAADI. Trimming shortened V by 2 bases and J by 4 bases, and 9 bases separated the two germline ends. CDR3 size: 13 residues. The CDR3 coding sequence is TGCGCCAGCAGTGAGACAGTAGGGTACGAGCAGTACTTC. It encodes CASSETVGYEQYF.

The V and J genes are TRBV7-2 and TRBJ2-1; D unclear. CDR1 and CDR2 from the germline V gene are SGHTA and FQGNSA. V was shortened by 5 bases and J by 9 bases, with 17 bases between the two germline ends. The CDR3 has 14 residues. DNA of the CDR3: TGTGCCAGCAGCCAAGATCGCCAACGGCCTGAGCAGTTCTTC. This translates into CASSQDRQRPEQFF.

This chain connects TRBV18 to TRBJ1-3; a weak D match, TRBD1 (6 bases). V shed 2 bases and J shed 2 bases, with 13 bases lying between them. Germline CDR1 KGHSH, CDR2 LQKENI. CDR3 size: 16 residues. The CDR3 DNA follows: TGTGCCAGCTCACCATCCCCCCCAGGGGCTGGAAACACCATATATTTT. Protein product: CASSPSPPGAGNTIYF.